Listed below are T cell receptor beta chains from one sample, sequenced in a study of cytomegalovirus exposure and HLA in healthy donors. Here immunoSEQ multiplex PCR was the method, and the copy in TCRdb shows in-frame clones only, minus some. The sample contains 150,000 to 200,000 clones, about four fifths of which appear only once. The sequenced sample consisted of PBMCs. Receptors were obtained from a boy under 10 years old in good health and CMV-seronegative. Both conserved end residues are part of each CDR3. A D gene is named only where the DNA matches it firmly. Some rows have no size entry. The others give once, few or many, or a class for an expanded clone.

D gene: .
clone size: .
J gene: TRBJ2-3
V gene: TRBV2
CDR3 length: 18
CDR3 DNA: TGTGCCAGCCCAGCCAGAATCAGGGGTGGGGGAGACACAGATACGCAGTATTTT
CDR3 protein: CASPARIRGGGDTDTQYF

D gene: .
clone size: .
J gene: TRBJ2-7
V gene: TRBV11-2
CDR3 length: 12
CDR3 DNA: TGTGCCAGCAGCTTGGCCATCTACGAGCAGTACTTC
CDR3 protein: CASSLAIYEQYF

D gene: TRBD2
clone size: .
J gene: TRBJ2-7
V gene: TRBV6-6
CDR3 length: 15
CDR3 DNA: TGTGCCAGCAGCTCGGGACTAGCGTCAGACTACGAGCAGTACTTC
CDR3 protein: CASSSGLASDYEQYF

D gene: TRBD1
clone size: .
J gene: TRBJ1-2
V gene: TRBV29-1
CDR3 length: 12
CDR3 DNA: TGCAGCGTTGGGGACAGGGGTGTTGGCTACACCTTC
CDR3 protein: CSVGDRGVGYTF

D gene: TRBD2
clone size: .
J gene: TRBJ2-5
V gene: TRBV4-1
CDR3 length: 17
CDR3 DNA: TGCGCCAGCAGCCAAGATCGTAACGGACTAGCGGGGGAGACCCAGTACTTC
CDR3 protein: CASSQDRNGLAGETQYF

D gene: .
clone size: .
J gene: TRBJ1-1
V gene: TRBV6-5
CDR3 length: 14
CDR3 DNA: TGTGCCAGCAGTTACTCGAGGAGTATCACTGAAGCTTTCTTT
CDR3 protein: CASSYSRSITEAFF

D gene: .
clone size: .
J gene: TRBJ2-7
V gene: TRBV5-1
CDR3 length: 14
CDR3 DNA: TGCGCCAGCAGCTTGGCTGGGAGCTCCTACGAGCAGTACTTC
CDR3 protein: CASSLAGSSYEQYF

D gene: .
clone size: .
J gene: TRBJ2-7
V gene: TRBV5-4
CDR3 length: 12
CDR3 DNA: TGTGCCAGCAGCCCGGGGACATACGGGCAGTACTTC
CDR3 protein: CASSPGTYGQYF

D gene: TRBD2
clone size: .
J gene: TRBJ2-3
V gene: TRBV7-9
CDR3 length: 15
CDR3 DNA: TGTGCCAGCAGCCGGACTAGCCCCAGCACAGATACGCAGTATTTT
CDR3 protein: CASSRTSPSTDTQYF

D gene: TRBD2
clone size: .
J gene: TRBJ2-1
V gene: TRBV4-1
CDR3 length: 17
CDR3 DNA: TGCGCCAGCAGCCCCCGAAACCGCTTAGCGGGGGAGGGCTTGCAGTTCTTC
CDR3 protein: CASSPRNRLAGEGLQFF

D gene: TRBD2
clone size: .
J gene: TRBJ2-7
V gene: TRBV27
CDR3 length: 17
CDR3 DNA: TGTGCCAGCAGCTTCCAGCGACTAGCGGGAGTTAAGGACGAGCAGTACTTC
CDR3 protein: CASSFQRLAGVKDEQYF

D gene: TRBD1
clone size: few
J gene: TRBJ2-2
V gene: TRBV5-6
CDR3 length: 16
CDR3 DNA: TGTGCCAGCAGCTTGGGAGGGACAGTGGACACCGGGGAGCTGTTTTTT
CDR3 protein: CASSLGGTVDTGELFF

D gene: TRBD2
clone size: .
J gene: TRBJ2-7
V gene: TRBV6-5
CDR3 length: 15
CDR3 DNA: TGTGCCAGCAGACCCACTAGCGACCACTCCTACGAGCAGTACTTC
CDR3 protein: CASRPTSDHSYEQYF

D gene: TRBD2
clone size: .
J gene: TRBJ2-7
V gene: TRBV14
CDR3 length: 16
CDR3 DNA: TGTGCCAGCAGCCAAGACCTCGGGGGGAGTGCCTACGAGCAGTACTTC
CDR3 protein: CASSQDLGGSAYEQYF

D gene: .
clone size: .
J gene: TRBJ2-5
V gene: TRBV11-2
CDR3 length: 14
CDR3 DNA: TGTGCCAGCAGCTTAGTTCCGGTTCAAGAGACCCAGTACTTC
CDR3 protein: CASSLVPVQETQYF

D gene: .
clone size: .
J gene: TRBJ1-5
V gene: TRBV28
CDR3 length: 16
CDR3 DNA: TGTGCCAGCAGTTCCCCATTCCTGAGAGGGAGGGTAGTCCAGCATTTT
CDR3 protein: CASSSPFLRGRVVQHF

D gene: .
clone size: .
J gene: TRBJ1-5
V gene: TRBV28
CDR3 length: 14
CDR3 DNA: TGTGCCAGCAGTTTTCAAGGGGGCAATCAGCCCCAGCATTTT
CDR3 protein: CASSFQGGNQPQHF

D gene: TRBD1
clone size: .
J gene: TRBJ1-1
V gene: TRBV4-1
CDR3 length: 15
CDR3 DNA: TGCGCCAGCAGCCCACCGACAGGGCCTAACACTGAAGCTTTCTTT
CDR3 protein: CASSPPTGPNTEAFF

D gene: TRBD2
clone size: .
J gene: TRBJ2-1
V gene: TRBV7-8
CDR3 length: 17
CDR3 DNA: TGTGCCAGCAGCCCCAGACTAGCGGGCTACTCCTACAATGAGCAGTTCTTC
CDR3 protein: CASSPRLAGYSYNEQFF

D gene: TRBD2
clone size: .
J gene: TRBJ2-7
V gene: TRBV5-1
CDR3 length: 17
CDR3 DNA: TGCGCCAGCAGCCCAGGGACTAGCGGGAGGGCCTGGGGCGAGCAGTACTTC
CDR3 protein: CASSPGTSGRAWGEQYF

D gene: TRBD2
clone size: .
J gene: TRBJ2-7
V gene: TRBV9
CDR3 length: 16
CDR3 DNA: TGTGCCAGCAGCGCTTCGGGACTAGCGGGAGGTTCCGAGCAGTACTTC
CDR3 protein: CASSASGLAGGSEQYF

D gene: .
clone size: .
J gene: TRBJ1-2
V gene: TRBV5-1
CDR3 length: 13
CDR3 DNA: TGCGCCAGCAGCTTCGGCGGGGACTATGGCTACACCTTC
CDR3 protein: CASSFGGDYGYTF

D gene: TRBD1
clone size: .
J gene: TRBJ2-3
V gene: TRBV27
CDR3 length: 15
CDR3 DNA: TGTGCCAGCAGCCGGGACAGGGACTTCACAGATACGCAGTATTTT
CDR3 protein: CASSRDRDFTDTQYF

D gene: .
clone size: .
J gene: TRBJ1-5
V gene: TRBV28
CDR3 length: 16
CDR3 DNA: TGTGCCAGCAGTTTCCGGCCGGGGAGAGACAATCAGCCCCAGCATTTT
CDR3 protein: CASSFRPGRDNQPQHF

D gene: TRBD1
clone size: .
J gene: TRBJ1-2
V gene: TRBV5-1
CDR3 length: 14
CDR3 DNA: TGCGCCAGCAGCTTGGGGGACAGGGGGCATGGCTACACCTTC
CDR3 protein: CASSLGDRGHGYTF